This T cell receptor beta chain was sequenced during a study of blood T cells in healthy people across ages (dated by TCRdb to between 2014 and 2016). Broadly, across the study: In model experiments, template switching captured about one uniquely barcoded TCR beta cDNA molecule for every two T cells. To track age-related changes in TCR beta repertoire diversity, the study relied on deep sequencing normalized with unique cDNA molecular identifiers. Four age groups were formed from the donors: young (average approximately 16 years), middle-aged (around 40), aged (about 62) and long-lived (roughly 88). To avoid experimental bias, donors of different ages were distributed randomly across sequencing lanes. For two donors (one aged 18 to 30 and one aged 80 or older), the study analyzed two additional independent replicas of 1 million unique cDNA reads from the same blood draw. What the authors observed across the whole study: The CMV infection status of donors was not known, potentially confounding age-related changes in expanded clonotypes. Estimates of total diversity based on one million sequenced T cells were considered lower bounds and underestimates. A strong correlation was found between observed TCR beta diversity and the percentage of naive T cells measured by flow cytometry. As age increased, observed TCR beta diversity per million T cells dropped in a roughly linear way, and a significant reduction was already evident by age about 40. Because profiling used bulk unsorted PBMCs, naive and antigen-experienced compartments could not be compared conclusively. Compared with the aged group, more naive CD4+ T cells, fewer expanded clones and increased TCR diversity were shown by the long-lived group, suggesting age selection.

In regard to this clonotype: Its antigen remains undetermined. Base qualities are not at hand, and no much larger clone is one base apart.

Library creation used 5' RACE. Instrument on record: Illumina HiSeq 2500. A second roughly 6 to 12 cycle PCR used a sample-barcoded 5' primer and a J-beta primer mix. A unique molecular identifier was introduced onto each TCR beta cDNA molecule by a template-switch 5' adaptor carrying 12 random nucleotides. At least 3 million CDR3-containing paired-end reads were obtained from each sample. All of the RNA was converted into first-strand cDNA using the Mint cDNA synthesis kit, with a TRBC-specific oligonucleotide serving as the primer. Following uracil-DNA glycosylase treatment, all cDNA underwent a first 18-cycle PCR with the universal primers M1SS and BC2_uni_R. The source study handled its data this way. For normalization, 1 million high-quality reads were randomly selected from each sample, with every read carrying a distinct molecular identifier. Instead of being binned into consensus sequences, reads that shared molecular identifiers were thrown out. MiTCR, with a Q25 quality threshold and the strictest error-elimination algorithm, was used for CDR3 identification, clonotype clustering and error correction. A nonparametric unseen species model with Euler transformation was used to estimate lower-bound total TCR beta diversity. The raw public data were reprocessed by TCRdb itself: fastp quality trimming at Q25, MiXCR clonotype calling, in-frame beta chains only. Every entry covers one CDR3 protein and lists the most common genes and DNA from its rows. It is TCRdb's table, rather than the study itself, that gives the V and J calls and clone size. The sample table contains about 1.8 million distinct CDR3 sequences; only one count was recorded for 49% of them. Approximately 2.1% of the sample lies in the top ten.

The 39 donors, aged about 6 to 95 years, were systemically healthy Caucasian individuals from Russia. Each donor gave ten milliliters of peripheral blood, collected into EDTA-treated Vacutainer tubes. Ficoll-Paque density-gradient centrifugation was used to isolate PBMCs, with at least 7 million per sample. Trizol reagent was used to extract total RNA from PBMCs, with at least 5.5 micrograms per sample. Naive CD45RAhigh/CD27high T cell percentages were measured by flow cytometry on a PBMC aliquot from every donor. The CDR3 numbers 13 residues from cysteine through phenylalanine. Only CDR3 DNA is held: 39 bases, read in frame from base 1. Sequences SNHLY (CDR1) and FYNNEI (CDR2) are obtained from the germline V gene. The germline V end is reduced by 4 bases and the J end by 12 bases; junction bases left unmatched: 11.

Here the chain combines TRBV2 and TRBJ1-2; 7 middle bases align to TRBD1. Sequences were obtained from blood. This receptor was taken from a woman between 35 and 50 years old in good health. The nucleotide sequence is given as TGTGCCAGCAGTGCGGGACAGACCTTCGTTGACACCTTC. Its translation reads: CASSAGQTFVDTF.